This TCR beta chain was sequenced during a study of blood T cell repertoires in COVID-19. The CDR3 has 16 amino acids. V lost 3 bases and J lost 5; bases outside the gene matches: 11. Germline loops: CDR1 SGHRS, CDR2 YFSETQ. Sequencing used immunoSEQ multiplex PCR; TCRdb keeps in-frame clones, though not all of them. This table holds over 75,000 clones, 84% found once. This TCR was recovered from a woman aged 50 to 65 with acute or convalescent COVID-19. The genes are TRBV5-1 and TRBJ2-5; 9 bases fit TRBD1. The sequencing input was peripheral blood. CDR3 sequence (DNA): TGCGCCAGCAGCTATAATACAGGGGGCTCGGGGGAGACCCAGTACTTC. This translates into CASSYNTGGSGETQYF.